These 31 T cell receptor beta chains were all obtained from the same sample, sequenced in a study of T cell repertoires in cytomegalovirus infection. MiXCR, applied by TCRdb to the reads, yields one record per CDR3 protein. In the table there are about 490,000 distinct CDR3 sequences, approximately 16% of which are singletons. Sequenced material: CD8+ T cells from PBMCs. The receptor set was obtained from a human donor in good health (CMV status not recorded). Some clones in this sample may be carry-over from other donors' samples.

The V and J genes are TRBV14 and TRBJ1-1, with unresolved D. V was trimmed by 4 bases and J by 6 bases, leaving 12 bases between them. Germline loops: CDR1 SGHDN, CDR2 FVKESK. CDR3 length: 13 residues. CDR3 in amino acids: CASSPVTYAEAFF. The DNA for the CDR3 is TGTGCCAGCAGCCCGGTCACCTACGCTGAAGCTTTCTTT.

This clonotype was counted ten times or more. The chain uses TRBV5-4 and TRBJ1-3; TRBD1 agrees at 7 bases. The germline V gene encodes CDR1 SGHNT and CDR2 YYREEE (reference sequence). The V and J ends lost 2 bases and 1 base, in that order; junction bases with no gene match: 3. CDR3 size: 15 residues. The CDR3 reads CASSFDRDSGNTIYF. Written as DNA, the CDR3 is TGTGCCAGCAGCTTCGACAGGGATTCTGGAAACACCATATATTTT.

This clonotype occurred many times. The V gene is TRBV7-3, the J gene TRBJ2-1, with D perhaps assigned TRBD1 or TRBD2 (6 bases each). Germline CDR1 and CDR2: SGHTA and FQGTGA. With 1 base removed from V and 4 bases from J, the gap between germline ends came to 11 bases. The CDR3 covers 15 residues. CDR3: CASSLIRGQYNEQFF. The CDR3 coding sequence is TGTGCCAGCAGCTTAATTCGGGGGCAGTACAATGAGCAGTTCTTC.

The chain has TRBV4-2 and TRBJ1-1, with D possibly being TRBD1 (6 bases). V lost 3 bases and J lost 7, with 18 bases in between. Looked up from germline, CDR1 is LGHNA and CDR2 is YNFKEQ. The CDR3 sequence is 15 residues long. CDR3 protein: CASSQPFWGAGEAFF. In DNA form, the CDR3 reads TGTGCCAGCAGCCAGCCCTTTTGGGGGGCAGGTGAAGCTTTCTTT.

This clonotype was recorded at least ten times. DNA for the CDR3: TGTGCCAGCAGCCCGCCGGGGGGCCCAAACTCCTACGAGCAGTACTTC. The encoded protein is CASSPPGGPNSYEQYF. The V gene is TRBV7-9, the J gene TRBJ2-7; TRBD2 is a possible D gene (7 bases). The CDR3 is 16 residues long. Trimming took off 5 bases at V and 0 bases at J, with 17 bases between the two ends. Germline V gene lookup returns CDR1 SEHNR and CDR2 FQNEAQ (reference sequence).

Points on this clonotype: Germline and junction disagree at one end, which may indicate a read error. The rearrangement links TRBV12-3 or TRBV12-4 to TRBJ2-1, with D possibly matching TRBD1 (6 bases). The CDR3 is 16 amino acids. The CDR3 here is CASSLRQGNKYNETFF. CDR3 coding DNA: TGTGCAAGCAGTTTGCGGCAGGGGAACAAATACAATGAGACGTTCTTC.

This clonotype was counted only a few times. The chain recombines TRBV6-2 or TRBV6-3 with TRBJ1-2; TRBD1 matches 7 bases. V was pared by 10 bases and J by 4 bases, with 12 bases of the junction left unmatched. The CDR3 has 14 residues. The V gene's germline CDR1 is MNHEY and CDR2 SVGEGT. CDR3 sequence: CATRRGQDLYGYTF. CDR3 sequence (DNA): TGTGCCACCCGGCGAGGACAGGACCTCTATGGCTACACCTTC.

This sequence joins TRBV13 and TRBJ2-5; no clear D. CDR1 and CDR2 (germline): PRHDT, FYEKMQ (reference sequence). The ends were cut back, 3 bases at V and 0 bases at J, with 8 bases in the middle. This CDR3 has 14 amino acids. The CDR3 nucleotides are TGTGCCAGCAGCTTGATTGGACACCAAGAGACCCAGTACTTC. This gives the protein CASSLIGHQETQYF.

This clonotype was seen at least ten times. The V gene is TRBV20-1, the J gene TRBJ2-7, with 10 bases aligning to TRBD1. V gave up 5 bases and J gave up 4 bases; unmatched junction bases: 8. This CDR3 spans 14 amino acids. Germline CDR1 reads DFQATT; CDR2 reads SNEGSKA (reference sequence). Here the CDR3 reads CSAADGTGDYEQYF. CDR3 nucleotides: TGCAGTGCTGCGGATGGGACAGGGGATTACGAGCAGTACTTC.

This clonotype has ten or more counts. The rearrangement links TRBV27 to TRBJ1-5; 10 bases align to TRBD1. Germline CDR1 and CDR2: MNHEY and SMNVEV (reference sequence). V dropped 8 bases and J dropped 0; count of bases not matched to a gene: 10. The CDR3 spans 17 residues. CDR3 in DNA: TGTGCCAGCGGGGAGACAGGGGGCGCGGGTAGCAATCAGCCCCAGCATTTT. This codes for CASGETGGAGSNQPQHF.

Details on this clonotype: A much larger clone sits a single nucleotide away, making a read error possible. The chain is built from TRBV7-6 and TRBJ2-1; 7 bases fit TRBD1. CDR1 is SGHVS and CDR2 is FNYEAQ in the germline V gene. With V trimmed by 5 bases and J by 3 bases, 13 bases remained unmatched. This CDR3 is 17 amino acids long. This CDR3 reads CASSPLLSTGVYNEQFF. CDR3 coding DNA: TGTGCCAGCAGCCCACTCCTTTCCACAGGGGTCTACAATGAGCAGTTCTTC.

This clonotype was seen at least ten times. The chain joins TRBV7-9 to TRBJ2-7; a weak D match, TRBD2 (5 bases). The CDR3 length is 14 residues. The V gene lost 5 bases and the J gene lost 1 base, with 12 bases spanning the gap. CDR1 is SEHNR and CDR2 is FQNEAQ in the germline V gene (reference sequence). In DNA form, the CDR3 reads TGTGCCAGCAGCCCGGCGGGCAGTTCCTACGAGCAGTACTTC. As protein: CASSPAGSSYEQYF.

The table lists this clonotype with many counts. V gene TRBV6-2 or TRBV6-3 combines with J gene TRBJ2-7, with TRBD2 matching 10 bases. Trimming at V came to 0 bases and at J to 3 bases, leaving 2 bases not matched to a gene. The length of the CDR3 is 15 residues. Germline CDR1 and CDR2: MNHEY and SVGEGT. The CDR3 DNA reads as TGTGCCAGCAGTTACTCAAGGACTAGCGGCTACGAGCAGTACTTC. Translation gives CASSYSRTSGYEQYF.

The chain has TRBV5-5 and TRBJ1-5; unclear D gene. V was pared by 4 bases and J by 2 bases, with 13 bases between. The germline V gene encodes CDR1 SGHKS and CDR2 YYEKEE (reference sequence). This CDR3 region has 15 residues. CDR3 sequence (DNA): TGTGCCAGCAGCCAAACACGGACGGGCAATCAGCCCCAGCATTTT. Translating gives CASSQTRTGNQPQHF.

Only a few counts were recorded for this clonotype. This chain joins TRBV12-3 or TRBV12-4 and TRBJ1-1, with D possibly matching TRBD1 (5 bases). This CDR3 region has 15 residues. Trimming shortened V by 6 bases and J by 0 bases, and 14 bases separated the two germline ends. The CDR3 protein is CASSRIPGMNTEAFF. The CDR3 DNA follows: TGTGCCAGCAGCCGTATTCCAGGGATGAACACTGAAGCTTTCTTT.

The rearrangement links TRBV19 to TRBJ2-7, with 12 positions matching TRBD1. Germline loops: CDR1 LNHDA, CDR2 SQIVND (reference sequence). V trimming: 6 bases; J trimming: 7 bases; junction bases outside the gene matches: 7. The CDR3 length is 14 residues. The CDR3 sequence: CASRPGQGALEQYF. Written as DNA, the CDR3 is TGTGCCAGTAGGCCGGGACAGGGGGCGCTTGAGCAGTACTTC.

This clonotype appeared many times. This chain joins TRBV24-1 and TRBJ2-6, with 10 bases aligning to TRBD2. Trimming removed 4 bases from V and 2 bases from J; junction bases left unmatched: 16. Germline assignment: CDR1 KGHDR and CDR2 SFDVKD. CDR3 size: 21 residues. DNA for the CDR3: TGTGCCACCAGTGAAGCTCGTCCATCGGCTAGCGGGAGACCTGGGGCCAACGTCCTGACTTTC. The encoded protein is CATSEARPSASGRPGANVLTF.

This clonotype came up many times. This chain connects TRBV12-3 or TRBV12-4 to TRBJ1-1; no firm D call. Trimming stripped 5 bases from V and 0 bases from J, with 13 bases between. The CDR3 is made up of 15 amino acids. The CDR3 spells CASSPRSGMNTEAFF. As DNA, the CDR3 is TGTGCCAGCAGTCCGCGGAGTGGGATGAACACTGAAGCTTTCTTT.

This clonotype has more than one count but fewer than ten. The DNA of the CDR3 is TGTGCCAGCAGCCGGGGAGCGGGAGCGGGTACAGATACGCAGTATTTT. Translating it yields CASSRGAGAGTDTQYF. V usage is TRBV7-9 and J usage is TRBJ2-3, with 8 positions matching TRBD2. There are 16 residues in the CDR3. Germline loops: CDR1 SEHNR, CDR2 FQNEAQ (reference sequence). V shed 5 bases, J shed 3 bases, and the junction held 10 bases outside the gene matches.

CDR3 coding DNA: TGTGCCAGCAGTTTGGGCGGGAGTTCCGTTACGCAGTATTTT. Amino acids: CASSLGGSSVTQYF. The rearrangement uses TRBV27 and TRBJ2-3; 7 bases map to TRBD2. Losses at the gene ends were 3 bases for V and 8 bases for J; bases not matched to a gene: 8. Germline CDR1 reads MNHEY; CDR2 reads SMNVEV (reference sequence). CDR3 size: 14 residues.

This sequence joins TRBV6-5 and TRBJ1-2; TRBD1 agrees at 12 bases. This CDR3 comprises 16 residues. With 6 bases clipped from V and 5 bases from J, the junction kept 10 bases outside the gene matches. In germline, CDR1 is MNHEY, CDR2 SVGAGI. The CDR3 DNA is TGTGCCAGCAGCACCGGGACAGGGGGCACACCTTATGGCTACACCTTC. Protein sequence: CASSTGTGGTPYGYTF.

As for this clonotype: An end of the junction differs from the germline gene, which may be a read error. The CDR3 sequence: CARSDPIQAEETPYF. CDR3 coding DNA: TGTGCCAGAAGCGACCCAATACAAGCCGAAGAGACCCCGTACTTC. V gene TRBV2 combines with J gene TRBJ2-5; D call uncertain. Germline V gene data show CDR1 as SNHLY and CDR2 as FYNNEI. The CDR3 runs 15 residues.

The chain is built from TRBV27 and TRBJ1-6; TRBD1 might be the D (5 bases). There are 16 residues in the CDR3. Germline loops: CDR1 MNHEY, CDR2 SMNVEV (reference sequence). Trimming took off 2 bases at V and 2 bases at J, with 10 bases between the two ends. Here the CDR3 reads CASSLQGGTYNSPLHF. The CDR3 coding sequence is TGTGCCAGCAGTTTACAGGGAGGAACCTATAATTCACCCCTCCACTTT.

This clonotype showed up many times. V usage is TRBV11-2 and J usage is TRBJ1-1; D is unclear. Germline V gene sequence: CDR1 SGHAT, CDR2 FQNNGV. CDR3 length equals 11 residues. Trimming took off 4 bases at V and 6 bases at J, with 6 bases between the two ends. Here the CDR3 DNA reads TGTGCCAGCAGCTGGACTTCTGAAGCTTTCTTT. Its protein product is CASSWTSEAFF.

As for this clonotype: A read error may account for a junction end that differs from germline. This chain uses TRBV6-1 with TRBJ2-4; D call uncertain. The CDR3 is 15 amino acids. Germline loops: CDR1 MNHNS, CDR2 SASEGT. CDR3 region: CARSDPHGTKNIQYF. CDR3 bases: TGTGCCAGAAGTGACCCACATGGGACCAAAAACATTCAGTACTTC.

As concerns this clonotype: A much more abundant neighbour one base away suggests this may be a read error. This chain links TRBV6-2 or TRBV6-3 with TRBJ2-5; 11 nucleotides align to TRBD2. In germline, CDR1 is MNHEY, CDR2 SVGEGT. Trimming removed 4 bases from V and 1 base from J; junction bases left unmatched: 8. The CDR3 runs to 17 residues. The CDR3 region is CASSFSTSGGSQETQYF. Here the CDR3 DNA reads TGTGCCAGCAGTTTCTCCACTAGCGGGGGTTCCCAAGAGACCCAGTACTTC.

CDR3 protein: CASRAGDRETQYF. The CDR3 DNA sequence: TGCGCCAGCAGAGCGGGAGATAGAGAGACCCAGTACTTC. V usage is TRBV5-1 and J usage is TRBJ2-5; 8 bases map to TRBD2. This CDR3 contains 13 residues. Unmatched junction bases numbered 4, after V lost 5 bases and J lost 4 bases. Germline V CDR1 and CDR2: SGHRS, YFSETQ.

This clonotype came up a few times. This chain links TRBV7-9 with TRBJ2-7; D is uncertain. The CDR3 runs to 15 residues. Germline assignment: CDR1 SEHNR and CDR2 FQNEAQ (reference sequence). Trimming cost V 5 bases and J 3 bases, with 17 bases left between them. Written as DNA, the CDR3 is TGTGCCAGCAGCCCCCGACAAGTTTACGGCTACGAGCAGTACTTC. As protein: CASSPRQVYGYEQYF.

This clonotype was counted ten times or more. The chain uses TRBV7-6 and TRBJ2-7; the D gene is possibly TRBD1 (5 bases). The V end was cut by 5 bases, the J end by 2 bases, with 16 bases between. This CDR3 has 15 residues. From germline, CDR1 is SGHVS and CDR2 FNYEAQ. The CDR3 bases are TGTGCCAGCAGCCTGGACAAGCCCGCGACCTACGAGCAGTACTTC. Translation: CASSLDKPATYEQYF.

The gene calls are TRBV2 and TRBJ1-1, with TRBD1 as a possible D gene (6 bases). The germline V gene has CDR1 SNHLY and CDR2 FYNNEI. This CDR3 region has 16 residues. V was trimmed by 3 bases and J by 2 bases, leaving 16 bases between them. The CDR3 loop reads CASSEGATSPNTEAFF. The CDR3 nucleotides read TGTGCCAGCAGTGAGGGGGCAACCTCCCCAAACACTGAAGCTTTCTTT. Variable domain in full (rest from reference TRBV2 and TRBJ1-1): EPEVTQTPSHQVTQMGQEVILRCVPISNHLYFYWYRQILGQKVEFLVSFYNNEISEKSEIFDDQFSVERPDGSNFTLKIRSTKLEDSAMYFCASSEGATSPNTEAFFGQGTRLTVV.

The V gene is TRBV29-1, the J gene TRBJ1-2; D is unclear. Deletions cut 8 bases from V and 6 bases from J, with 22 bases between. This CDR3 spans 14 amino acids. CDR1 is SQVTM and CDR2 is ANQGSEA in the germline V gene. The CDR3 nucleotides read TGCAGCTTTATACCGCCGGGAGCAGTTAATGGCTACACCTTC. Translating it yields CSFIPPGAVNGYTF. Based on the CDR3 plus reference TRBV29-1 and TRBJ1-2, the full variable domain is SAVISQKPSRDICQRGTSLTIQCQVDSQVTMMFWYRQQPGQSLTLIATANQGSEATYESGFVIDKFPISRPNLTFSTLTVSNMSPEDSSIYLCSFIPPGAVNGYTFGSGTRLTVV.